Shown below are 18 T cell receptor beta chains from a single sample sequenced in a study of blood T cells in healthy people across ages. A sample-barcoded 5' primer and a J-beta primer mix were used in a second PCR of about 7 to 12 cycles. One entry per CDR3 protein, called by TCRdb with MiXCR from the 5' RACE reads. Among roughly 800,000 distinct CDR3 sequences listed, 20% to 25% were seen once. These data also formed part of another study, on T cells of mothers and their children.

The specimen was blood. The receptors here all came from a boy younger than 18 in good health.

The V gene is TRBV11-2, the J gene TRBJ2-3; 8 bases are a match to TRBD2. The CDR3 is made up of 15 amino acids. Germline V lookup: CDR1 SGHAT, CDR2 FQNNGV. With 2 bases clipped from V and 3 bases from J, the junction kept 4 bases outside the gene matches. DNA of the CDR3: TGTGCCAGCAGCTTACAGCGGGGGAGAACAGATACGCAGTATTTT. As protein: CASSLQRGRTDTQYF.

CDR3 sequence reads: CASSLAGGPDEQYF. CDR3 bases: TGTGCCAGCAGTTTAGCGGGGGGGCCGGATGAGCAGTACTTC. The chain employs TRBV28 and TRBJ2-7, with 9 positions matching TRBD2. In germline, CDR1 is MDHEN, CDR2 SYDVKM. Trimming removed 2 bases from V and 7 bases from J; junction bases left unmatched: 6. This CDR3 spans 14 amino acids.

The chain is built from TRBV12-3 or TRBV12-4 and TRBJ1-4; no firm D call. This CDR3 comprises 14 residues. Between the trimmed V and J ends, which lost 5 bases and 5 bases, there was a span of 12 bases. The CDR3: CASSGGGGNEKLFF. CDR3 DNA: TGTGCCAGCAGTGGAGGAGGAGGGAATGAAAAACTGTTTTTT.

Remarks on this clonotype: One junction end disagrees with the germline gene, perhaps due to a read error. The CDR3, as DNA: TGCAGTGCTAGAGAAGGGCCCTACAATGGGCAGTTCTTC. It encodes CSAREGPYNGQFF. The chain carries TRBV20-1 and TRBJ2-1; no reliable D call. CDR1 is DFQATT and CDR2 is SNEGSKA in the germline V gene (reference sequence). The CDR3 loop spans 13 amino acids.

The chain uses TRBV27 and TRBJ2-5, with 9 nucleotides matching TRBD1. Near its end, the DNA agrees better with TRBJ2-1, so the J call may be wrong. The CDR3 has 15 amino acids. Germline CDR1 is MNHEY and CDR2 is SMNVEV (reference sequence). CDR3 loop: CASSFGDRVVWEQFF. CDR3 nucleotide sequence: TGTGCCAGCAGTTTCGGGGACAGGGTGGTCTGGGAGCAGTTCTTC.

This clonotype appeared a few times. The chain is built from TRBV7-9 and TRBJ1-1; no definite D call. The CDR3 sequence is 19 residues long. V shed 6 bases and J shed 0 bases, with 26 bases lying between them. Germline CDR1 is SEHNR and CDR2 is FQNEAQ (reference sequence). CDR3 amino acids: CASSSGPTEGPGVNTEAFF. The CDR3 DNA reads TGTGCCAGCAGTTCCGGGCCAACGGAAGGACCTGGGGTGAACACTGAAGCTTTCTTT.

The V call is TRBV27, the J call TRBJ2-7; 9 nucleotides agree with TRBD1. CDR3 length: 16 residues. The J segment lost 5 bases and the V segment lost 2 bases, leaving 10 bases of the junction unmatched. Germline loops: CDR1 MNHEY, CDR2 SMNVEV (reference sequence). The CDR3 spells CASSLPSGTGLHEQYF. CDR3 nucleotides: TGTGCCAGCAGTTTACCCTCCGGGACAGGGTTGCACGAGCAGTACTTC.

The sample holds a few counts of this clonotype. The rearrangement links TRBV9 to TRBJ1-6; 10 bases are a match to TRBD1. Germline lookup yields CDR1 SGDLS and CDR2 YYNGEE. The CDR3 runs 17 residues. With V trimmed by 0 bases and J by 11 bases, 11 bases remained unmatched. Written as DNA, the CDR3 is TGTGCCAGCAGCGTAGGAGGGACGGGACAGGGGCTTACACCCCTCCACTTT. Protein product: CASSVGGTGQGLTPLHF.

This clonotype was observed a few times. The rearrangement joins TRBV4-3 to TRBJ1-3; tentative D call: TRBD1 (5 bases). The CDR3 totals 16 residues. Per germline, CDR1 LGHNA and CDR2 YSLEER. The V end lost 0 bases, the J end lost 8 bases, and 17 bases lay between the germline ends. CDR3 loop: CASSQDFGGWLDTIYF. Here the CDR3 DNA reads TGCGCCAGCAGCCAAGATTTCGGGGGATGGCTTGACACCATATATTTT.

The rearrangement links TRBV14 to TRBJ2-5; 8 bases line up with TRBD2. The J call is doubtful: the DNA matches TRBJ2-1 better. The CDR3 has 15 amino acids. CDR1 and CDR2 from the germline V gene are SGHDN and FVKESK. The CDR3 bases are TGTGCCAGCAGCCAAGGCGGGAGGATTGGCAATGAGCAGTTCTTC. This translates into CASSQGGRIGNEQFF.

V usage is TRBV12-3 or TRBV12-4 and J usage is TRBJ2-5, with 9 bases that match TRBD1. Near its end, the DNA agrees better with TRBJ2-7, so the J call may be wrong. The CDR3 spans 15 residues. The CDR3: CASSPRDREFHEQYF. CDR3 DNA sequence: TGTGCCAGCAGTCCCCGGGACAGGGAGTTCCACGAGCAGTACTTC.

V is TRBV11-2 and J is TRBJ2-3; the D is unclear. This CDR3 contains 14 residues. Germline-derived CDR1 and CDR2 are SGHAT and FQNNGV. The germline V and J ends were trimmed by 1 base and 2 bases, with 7 bases remaining between them. The CDR3 DNA sequence: TGTGCCAGCAGCTTAGTTATCTACACAGATACGCAGTATTTT. Translating gives CASSLVIYTDTQYF.

This clonotype was seen only a few times. This chain links TRBV29-1 with TRBJ1-2, with D maybe TRBD1 (5 bases). The germline gives CDR1 SQVTM, CDR2 ANQGSEA. The V and J ends lost 7 bases and 2 bases respectively, with 14 bases between them. CDR3 length: 13 residues. The CDR3: CSAAEDINYGYTF. DNA for the CDR3: TGCAGCGCTGCCGAGGACATAAACTATGGCTACACCTTC.

The chain recombines TRBV7-2 with TRBJ1-5; D call uncertain. CDR1 SGHTA and CDR2 FQGNSA come from the germline V gene. Trimming shortened V by 3 bases and J by 2 bases, and 11 bases separated the two germline ends. The CDR3 consists of 15 residues. The CDR3 nucleotides read TGTGCCAGCAGCTTGGAGGGCCGGGGCAATCAGCCCCAGCATTTT. This sequence encodes CASSLEGRGNQPQHF.

The chain is built from TRBV4-3 and TRBJ2-2, with no clear D. The germline gives CDR1 LGHNA, CDR2 YSLEER. Trimming took off 7 bases at V and 4 bases at J, with 13 bases between the two ends. The CDR3 totals 14 residues. The chain's CDR3 is CASNPAPSTGELFF. The CDR3 coding sequence is TGCGCCAGCAACCCAGCCCCGAGCACCGGGGAGCTGTTTTTT.

This clonotype was picked up a small number of times. The rearrangement links TRBV28 to TRBJ1-1; perhaps TRBD1 as D (5 bases). The CDR3 runs to 15 residues. Trimming cost V 1 base and J 11 bases, with 20 bases left between them. The germline gives CDR1 MDHEN, CDR2 SYDVKM. CDR3 in amino acids: CASSLSLGSGVSAFF. CDR3 nucleotide sequence: TGTGCCAGCAGTTTATCCTTGGGTTCGGGGGTGAGCGCTTTCTTT.

This clonotype occurred a few times. V usage is TRBV6-1 and J usage is TRBJ1-1; D call uncertain. The V gene's germline CDR1 is MNHNS and CDR2 SASEGT. V was clipped by 0 bases and J by 1 base, with 3 bases between them. This CDR3 has 13 amino acids. In DNA, the CDR3 is TGTGCCAGCAGTGAAGCACCGAACACTGAAGCTTTCTTT. This sequence encodes CASSEAPNTEAFF.

J is TRBJ2-2 and V is TRBV9; 7 nucleotides agree with TRBD1. The CDR3 loop spans 16 amino acids. Looked up from germline, CDR1 is SGDLS and CDR2 is YYNGEE. Trimming at V came to 0 bases and at J to 4 bases, leaving 6 bases not matched to a gene. CDR3 nucleotide sequence: TGTGCCAGCAGCGTAGGGCCACAGGGGATCACCGGGGAGCTGTTTTTT. Translated, it gives CASSVGPQGITGELFF.